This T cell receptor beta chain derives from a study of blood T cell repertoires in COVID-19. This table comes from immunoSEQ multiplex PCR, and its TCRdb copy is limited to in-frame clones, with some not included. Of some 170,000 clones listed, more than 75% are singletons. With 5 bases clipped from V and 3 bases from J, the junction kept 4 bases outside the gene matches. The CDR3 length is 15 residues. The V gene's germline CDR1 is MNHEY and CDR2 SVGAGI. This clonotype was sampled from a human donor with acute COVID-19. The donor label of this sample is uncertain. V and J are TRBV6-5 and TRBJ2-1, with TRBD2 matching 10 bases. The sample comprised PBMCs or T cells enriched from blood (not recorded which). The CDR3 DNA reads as TGTGCCAGCAGTCAACTAGCGGGGCTCTACAATGAGCAGTTCTTC. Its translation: CASSQLAGLYNEQFF.